Each of the 29 T cell receptor beta chains below was sequenced from the same sample in a study of immune evolution from preneoplasia to lung adenocarcinoma. Method: immunoSEQ multiplex PCR; TCRdb's copy keeps in-frame clones and lacks some. The sample lists 4,500 to 5,000 clones; just over 75% were seen once. Sequences were obtained from FFPE adjacent normal lung tissue. The receptors derive from a person between 60 and 80 years old with lung adenocarcinoma.

V gene TRBV6-9 combines with J gene TRBJ2-7; 8 nucleotides agree with TRBD1. Germline V gene data show CDR1 as MNHGY and CDR2 as SVAAGI. With 2 bases clipped from V and 4 bases from J, the junction kept 10 bases outside the gene matches. The CDR3 totals 16 residues. CDR3: CASSYRSRTGMYEQYF. The CDR3 coding sequence is TGTGCCAGCAGTTATAGGTCGAGGACAGGGATGTACGAGCAGTACTTC.

The chain recombines TRBV9 with TRBJ2-2; no firm D call. Germline V gene lookup returns CDR1 SGDLS and CDR2 YYNGEE. The CDR3 contains 15 residues. Trimming cost V 0 bases and J 1 base, with 7 bases left between them. The DNA for the CDR3 is TGTGCCAGCAGCGTAGGGCCGGGGAACACCGGGGAGCTGTTTTTT. This sequence encodes CASSVGPGNTGELFF. Full variable domain (remainder filled in from reference TRBV9 and TRBJ2-2): DSGVTQTPKHLITATGQRVTLRCSPRSGDLSVYWYQQSLDQGLQFLIQYYNGEERAKGNILERFSAQQFPDLHSELNLSSLELGDSALYFCASSVGPGNTGELFFGEGSRLTVL.

The chain carries TRBV9 and TRBJ1-2; 8 bases align to TRBD1. The CDR3 has 17 amino acids. V trimming: 4 bases; J trimming: 6 bases; junction bases outside the gene matches: 17. Germline V gene sequence: CDR1 SGDLS, CDR2 YYNGEE. The CDR3 coding sequence is TGTGCCAGCAGCCCTACAACAGGGGGTAAGGGTTTTGATGGCTACACCTTC. Its protein product is CASSPTTGGKGFDGYTF.

The chain joins TRBV9 to TRBJ2-3, with no clear D. Deletions cut 1 base from V and 2 bases from J, with 8 bases between. This CDR3 region has 14 residues. The germline V gene has CDR1 SGDLS and CDR2 YYNGEE. The DNA of the CDR3 is TGTGCCAGCAGCGTATCACTGATCACAGATACGCAGTATTTT. It codes for CASSVSLITDTQYF. Full variable domain (remainder filled in from reference TRBV9 and TRBJ2-3): DSGVTQTPKHLITATGQRVTLRCSPRSGDLSVYWYQQSLDQGLQFLIQYYNGEERAKGNILERFSAQQFPDLHSELNLSSLELGDSALYFCASSVSLITDTQYFGPGTRLTVL.

V and J are TRBV18 and TRBJ1-6, with TRBD1 matching 7 bases. There are 13 residues in the CDR3. Germline V CDR1 and CDR2: KGHSH, LQKENI. V was clipped by 4 bases and J by 13 bases; unmatched bases: 7. CDR3 in amino acids: CASSLGQGDPLHF. The CDR3 coding sequence is TGTGCCAGCTCACTGGGTCAGGGGGACCCCCTCCACTTT.

The rearrangement joins TRBV10-2 to TRBJ1-6; D is unclear. Trimming took off 8 bases at V and 5 bases at J, with 7 bases between the two ends. Germline CDR1 WSHSY, CDR2 SAAADI. The CDR3 spans 12 residues. CDR3 bases: TGCGCCAGCTCTGAGAATAATTCACCCCTCCACTTT. It specifies CASSENNSPLHF.

The chain is built from TRBV28 and TRBJ1-3; no clear D. The V and J ends lost 6 bases and 0 bases respectively, with 3 bases between them. Germline V gene lookup returns CDR1 MDHEN and CDR2 SYDVKM. The length of the CDR3 is 12 residues. The CDR3 here is CASSTSGNTIYF. DNA of the CDR3: TGTGCCAGCAGCACCTCTGGAAACACCATATATTTT.

This clone came up once. V gene TRBV27 combines with J gene TRBJ2-2; a possible D gene is TRBD2 (5 bases). Germline values: CDR1 MNHEY, CDR2 SMNVEV (reference sequence). The CDR3 loop spans 15 amino acids. V lost 0 bases to trimming and J lost 6 bases, with 11 bases between them. This chain's CDR3 is CASSLSRGPAGELFF. CDR3 bases: TGTGCCAGCAGTTTATCTCGGGGTCCGGCCGGGGAGCTGTTTTTT.

The chain has TRBV28 and TRBJ2-6; no definite D call. Germline CDR1 and CDR2: MDHEN and SYDVKM. This CDR3 region has 16 residues. V was clipped by 5 bases and J by 3 bases, with 14 bases between them. The CDR3 DNA reads TGTGCCAGCAGTACCTACTCAGGTAATGGGGCCAACGTCCTGACTTTC. This sequence encodes CASSTYSGNGANVLTF.

This clone was counted between two and nine times. This chain links TRBV27 with TRBJ2-6; D ambiguous. Germline CDR1 and CDR2: MNHEY and SMNVEV (reference sequence). V was pared by 11 bases and J by 0 bases, with 5 bases between. CDR3 length: 12 residues. For the CDR3, the DNA is TGTGCCTCCACCTCTGGGGCCAACGTCCTGACTTTC. It codes for CASTSGANVLTF.

The J gene is TRBJ1-5, the V gene TRBV5-4, with a tentative D call TRBD1 (5 bases). CDR1 and CDR2 (germline): SGHNT, YYREEE (reference sequence). V lost 0 bases to trimming and J lost 4 bases, with 14 bases between them. The CDR3 extends over 16 amino acids. This CDR3 is CASSLGGEGYNQPQHF. The CDR3 nucleotides read TGTGCCAGCAGCTTGGGAGGGGAGGGATATAATCAGCCCCAGCATTTT.

The rearrangement joins TRBV15 to TRBJ2-5; 7 nucleotides agree with TRBD1. The CDR3 is 13 amino acids. Per germline, CDR1 LNHNV and CDR2 YYDKDF (reference sequence). V dropped 2 bases and J dropped 5; count of bases not matched to a gene: 2. The CDR3 loop is CATSRFRGETQYF. CDR3 sequence (DNA): TGTGCCACCAGCAGATTCAGGGGGGAGACCCAGTACTTC. The full variable domain, in which reference TRBV15 and TRBJ2-5 provide the parts outside the CDR3, is DAMVIQNPRYQVTQFGKPVTLSCSQTLNHNVMYWYQQKSSQAPKLLFHYYDKDFNNEADTPDNFQSRRPNTSFCFLDIRSPGLGDTAMYLCATSRFRGETQYFGPGTRLLVL.

J is TRBJ2-2 and V is TRBV7-6; D is possibly TRBD1 (6 bases). The CDR3 spans 16 residues. The V gene's germline CDR1 is SGHVS and CDR2 FNYEAQ. Trimming shortened V by 2 bases and J by 5 bases, and 15 bases separated the two germline ends. This CDR3 is CASSLMGTPTTGELFF. CDR3 coding DNA: TGTGCCAGCAGCTTAATGGGGACACCGACGACCGGGGAGCTGTTTTTT.

CDR3 coding DNA: TGTGCCAGCAGACCCATGGGGGGGGACTATGGCTACACCTTC. This translates into CASRPMGGDYGYTF. The chain employs TRBV14 and TRBJ1-2; TRBD1 is a possible D gene (5 bases). Between the trimmed V and J ends, which lost 6 bases and 3 bases, there was a span of 14 bases. CDR3 length: 14 amino acids. Per germline, CDR1 SGHDN and CDR2 FVKESK.

The chain uses TRBV19 and TRBJ1-1; maybe TRBD1 (5 bases). Germline V gene lookup returns CDR1 LNHDA and CDR2 SQIVND (reference sequence). The CDR3 has 13 residues. Trimming took 7 bases from V and 5 from J, leaving 14 bases between them. The CDR3 spells CASNARGDTEAFF. As DNA, the CDR3 is TGTGCCAGTAACGCCCGGGGGGATACTGAAGCTTTCTTT.

V usage is TRBV2 and J usage is TRBJ2-1, with TRBD2 matching 7 bases. V shed 6 bases, J shed 8 bases, and the junction held 4 bases outside the gene matches. The CDR3 spans 12 residues. Germline CDR1 is SNHLY and CDR2 is FYNNEI. The CDR3, as DNA: TGTGCCAGCAGCTTTCTAGCGGATGAGCAGTTCTTC. The encoded protein is CASSFLADEQFF.

This chain links TRBV9 with TRBJ2-5, with D tentatively TRBD1 (7 bases). Trimming pared 4 bases from V and 5 bases from J, leaving 15 bases between. The CDR3 runs to 14 residues. The germline V gene has CDR1 SGDLS and CDR2 YYNGEE. The CDR3: CASSSGGTVETQYF. The DNA for the CDR3 is TGTGCCAGCAGCTCTGGAGGGACAGTCGAGACCCAGTACTTC.

The J gene is TRBJ1-4, the V gene TRBV5-1; D ambiguous. The CDR3 runs 14 residues. V was pared by 3 bases and J by 8 bases, with 14 bases between. The germline V gene encodes CDR1 SGHRS and CDR2 YFSETQ. CDR3 in amino acids: CASSSSDLPEKLFF. The DNA of the CDR3 is TGCGCCAGCAGCTCATCCGACTTGCCCGAAAAACTGTTTTTT.

Regarding this clone: Other DNA variants within this sample encode the same CDR3. The chain's CDR3 is CAISEPGQGGTEAFF. The DNA for the CDR3 is TGTGCCATCAGTGAGCCGGGACAGGGTGGCACTGAAGCTTTCTTT. The J gene is TRBJ1-1, the V gene TRBV10-3; TRBD1 aligns across 9 bases. CDR1 and CDR2 from the germline V gene are ENHRY and SYGVKD. V dropped 2 bases and J dropped 4; count of bases not matched to a gene: 5. The CDR3 sequence is 15 residues long.

The chain joins TRBV4-1 to TRBJ1-1; 8 bases fit TRBD1. This CDR3 comprises 14 residues. Germline loops: CDR1 MGHRA, CDR2 YSYEKL. The ends lost 4 bases at V and 2 bases at J; junction bases unmatched: 3. The CDR3 DNA is TGCGCCAGCAGCCTCGGACAGGGAAACACTGAAGCTTTCTTT. Translated: CASSLGQGNTEAFF.

This clone was seen a single time. The V call is TRBV28, the J call TRBJ1-5; tentatively, D is TRBD1 (5 bases). V lost 4 bases to trimming and J lost 4 bases, with 14 bases between them. Looked up from germline, CDR1 is MDHEN and CDR2 is SYDVKM. The CDR3 runs to 15 residues. This chain's CDR3 is CASSSQGRGNQPQHF. CDR3 bases: TGTGCCAGCAGTTCGCAGGGACGGGGGAATCAGCCCCAGCATTTT.

J is TRBJ2-7 and V is TRBV5-6; 14 bases agree with TRBD2. CDR3 length: 17 amino acids. Per germline, CDR1 SGHDT and CDR2 YYEEEE. V was clipped by 4 bases and J by 2 bases; unmatched bases: 8. The chain's CDR3 is CASSPGLAGALPYEQYF. The DNA for the CDR3 is TGTGCCAGCAGCCCGGGACTAGCGGGGGCACTTCCCTACGAGCAGTACTTC.

The chain has TRBV29-1 and TRBJ1-6; 7 bases fit TRBD1. The CDR3 has 13 residues. The V and J ends lost 4 bases and 6 bases, in that order; junction bases with no gene match: 3. CDR1 and CDR2 from the germline V gene are SQVTM and ANQGSEA. This chain's CDR3 is CSVAAGGNSPLHF. DNA of the CDR3: TGCAGCGTTGCGGCAGGGGGTAATTCACCCCTCCACTTT.

The chain links TRBV7-3 to TRBJ1-3; tentatively, D is TRBD1 (6 bases). In germline, CDR1 is SGHTA, CDR2 FQGTGA. This CDR3 is 16 amino acids long. Trimming took off 5 bases at V and 4 bases at J, with 18 bases between the two ends. CDR3 region: CASSVTGTASGNTIYF. Here the CDR3 DNA reads TGTGCCAGCAGCGTCACAGGGACTGCTAGCGGAAACACCATATATTTT.

The rearrangement uses TRBV27 and TRBJ2-5, with 8 bases that match TRBD1. Germline CDR1 and CDR2: MNHEY and SMNVEV (reference sequence). The ends lost 8 bases at V and 5 bases at J; junction bases unmatched: 4. CDR3 length: 12 amino acids. CDR3 protein: CASGQGLETQYF. The CDR3 coding sequence is TGTGCCAGCGGACAGGGATTGGAGACCCAGTACTTC.

J is TRBJ2-6 and V is TRBV14; tentatively, D is TRBD1 (6 bases). This CDR3 is built from 19 residues. V gave up 2 bases and J gave up 4 bases, with 21 bases separating them. Germline V lookup: CDR1 SGHDN, CDR2 FVKESK. The CDR3 DNA reads TGTGCCAGCAGCCAAATAGGATTCGGGGCAGGGACAGGGGCCAACGTCCTGACTTTC. It specifies CASSQIGFGAGTGANVLTF.

This rearrangement joins TRBV28 to TRBJ2-5; D is uncertain. Germline CDR1 MDHEN, CDR2 SYDVKM. The CDR3 length is 12 residues. V lost 1 base and J lost 4, with 4 bases in between. Written as DNA, the CDR3 is TGTGCCAGCAGTTTATCGAGAGAGACCCAGTACTTC. Protein: CASSLSRETQYF.

This clone was seen once. The DNA of the CDR3 is TGTGCCAGCAGCTTGGGAGGGGCCGGTGAGCAGTTCTTC. This translates into CASSLGGAGEQFF. The V call is TRBV5-5, the J call TRBJ2-1; D is perhaps TRBD1 or TRBD2 (5 bases each). The CDR3 extends over 13 amino acids. Per germline, CDR1 SGHKS and CDR2 YYEKEE (reference sequence). Trimming removed 0 bases from V and 9 bases from J, with 10 bases in between.

The V call is TRBV29-1, the J call TRBJ2-3; 11 nucleotides line up with TRBD1. Germline values: CDR1 SQVTM, CDR2 ANQGSEA. The trim removed 7 bases at V and 4 bases at J, leaving 4 bases unmatched. This CDR3 is built from 13 residues. As DNA, the CDR3 is TGCAGCGCTCGGACAGGGGGCCCAGATACGCAGTATTTT. As protein: CSARTGGPDTQYF.